Sequencing of this T cell receptor beta chain was carried out in a study of cytomegalovirus exposure and HLA in healthy donors. Healthy individuals who donated bone marrow served as the donors. There are a few counts of this clone. V was clipped by 2 bases and J by 1 base, with 11 bases between them. Germline CDR1 reads LNHDA; CDR2 reads SQIVND (reference sequence). This CDR3 has 15 residues. Researchers ran the PCR with 60 Vbeta and 13 Jbeta primers. Some clones are missing from TCRdb's copy, which holds only in-frame ones; the method was immunoSEQ multiplex PCR. The sample carries 90,000 to 130,000 clones, around 70% recorded once.

Sequences were obtained from PBMCs. The sequence came from a man aged 25-40 years in good health and CMV-seropositive. This sequence joins TRBV19 and TRBJ1-1, with D perhaps matching TRBD1 (5 bases). The CDR3 here is CASSIRGTQNTEAFF. DNA for the CDR3: TGTGCCAGTAGTATACGGGGGACTCAGAACACTGAAGCTTTCTTT.